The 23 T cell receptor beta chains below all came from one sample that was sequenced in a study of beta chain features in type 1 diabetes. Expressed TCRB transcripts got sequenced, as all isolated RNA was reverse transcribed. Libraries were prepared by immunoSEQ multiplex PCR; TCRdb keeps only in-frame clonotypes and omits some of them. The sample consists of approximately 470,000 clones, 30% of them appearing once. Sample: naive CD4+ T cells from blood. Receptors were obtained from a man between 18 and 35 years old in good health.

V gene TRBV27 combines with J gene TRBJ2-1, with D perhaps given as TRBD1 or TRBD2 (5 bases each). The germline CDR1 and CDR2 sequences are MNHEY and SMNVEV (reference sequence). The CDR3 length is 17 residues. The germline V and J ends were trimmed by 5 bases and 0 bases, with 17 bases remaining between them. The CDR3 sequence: CASSKRGRESSYNEQFF. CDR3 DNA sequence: TGTGCCAGCAGTAAACGGGGACGGGAAAGCTCCTACAATGAGCAGTTCTTC.

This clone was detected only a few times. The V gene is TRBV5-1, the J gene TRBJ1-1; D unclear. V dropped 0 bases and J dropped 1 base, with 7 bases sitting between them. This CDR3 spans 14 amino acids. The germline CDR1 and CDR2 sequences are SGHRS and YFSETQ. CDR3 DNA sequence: TGCGCCAGCAGCTTGGTATCTTCGAACACTGAAGCTTTCTTT. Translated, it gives CASSLVSSNTEAFF.

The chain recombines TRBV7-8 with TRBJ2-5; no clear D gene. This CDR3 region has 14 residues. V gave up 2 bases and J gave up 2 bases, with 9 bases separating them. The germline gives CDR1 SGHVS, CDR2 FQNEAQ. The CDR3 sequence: CASSLMAAQETQYF. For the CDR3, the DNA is TGTGCCAGCAGCTTAATGGCAGCACAAGAGACCCAGTACTTC.

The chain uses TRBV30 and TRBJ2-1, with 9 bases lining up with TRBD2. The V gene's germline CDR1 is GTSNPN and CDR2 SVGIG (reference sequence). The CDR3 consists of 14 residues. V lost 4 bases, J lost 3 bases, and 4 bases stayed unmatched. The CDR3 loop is CAWTSGRLYNEQFF. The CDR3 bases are TGTGCCTGGACCAGCGGGAGGCTCTACAATGAGCAGTTCTTC.

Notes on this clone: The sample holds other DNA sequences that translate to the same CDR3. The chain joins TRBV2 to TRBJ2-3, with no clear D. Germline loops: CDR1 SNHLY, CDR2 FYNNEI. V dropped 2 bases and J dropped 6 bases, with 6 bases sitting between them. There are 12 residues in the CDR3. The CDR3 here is CASSERADTQYF. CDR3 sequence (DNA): TGTGCCAGCAGTGAAAGGGCCGATACGCAGTATTTT.

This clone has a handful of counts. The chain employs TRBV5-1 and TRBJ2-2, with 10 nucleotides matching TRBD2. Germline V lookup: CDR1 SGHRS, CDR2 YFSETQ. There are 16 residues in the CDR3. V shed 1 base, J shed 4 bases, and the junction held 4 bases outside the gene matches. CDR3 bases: TGCGCCAGCAGCTTGCCTAGCGGGAGCCCCACCGGGGAGCTGTTTTTT. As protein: CASSLPSGSPTGELFF.

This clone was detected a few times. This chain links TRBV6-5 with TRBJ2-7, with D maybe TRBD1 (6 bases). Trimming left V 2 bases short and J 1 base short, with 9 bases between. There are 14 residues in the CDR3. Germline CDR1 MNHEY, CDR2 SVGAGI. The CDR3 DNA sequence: TGTGCCAGCAGTTACCTAGGACAGTCCTACGAGCAGTACTTC. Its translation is CASSYLGQSYEQYF.

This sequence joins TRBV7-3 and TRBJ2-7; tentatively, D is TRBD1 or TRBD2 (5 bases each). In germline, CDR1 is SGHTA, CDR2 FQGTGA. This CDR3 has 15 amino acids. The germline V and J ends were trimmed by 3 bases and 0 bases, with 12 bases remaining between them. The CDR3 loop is CASSFAGTDSYEQYF. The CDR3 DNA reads TGTGCCAGCAGCTTCGCCGGGACGGACTCCTACGAGCAGTACTTC.

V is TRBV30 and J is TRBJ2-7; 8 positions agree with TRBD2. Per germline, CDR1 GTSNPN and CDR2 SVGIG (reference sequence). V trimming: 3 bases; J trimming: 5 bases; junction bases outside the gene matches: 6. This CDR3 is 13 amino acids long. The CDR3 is CAWRKAGVDEQYF. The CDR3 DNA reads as TGTGCCTGGAGGAAAGCGGGAGTTGACGAGCAGTACTTC.

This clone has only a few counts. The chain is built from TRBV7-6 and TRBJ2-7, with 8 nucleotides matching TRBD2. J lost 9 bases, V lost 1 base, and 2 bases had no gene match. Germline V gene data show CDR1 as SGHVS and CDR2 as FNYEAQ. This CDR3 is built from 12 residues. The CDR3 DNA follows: TGTGCCAGCAGCTTAGGGCGGGAGGTGCAGTACTTC. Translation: CASSLGREVQYF.

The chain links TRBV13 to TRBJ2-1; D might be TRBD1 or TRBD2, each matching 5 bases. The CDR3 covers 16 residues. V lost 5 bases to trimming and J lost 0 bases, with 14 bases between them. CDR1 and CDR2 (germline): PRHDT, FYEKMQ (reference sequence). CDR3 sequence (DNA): TGTGCCAGCAGCCCATCGGGACGGAGCTCCTACAATGAGCAGTTCTTC. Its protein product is CASSPSGRSSYNEQFF.

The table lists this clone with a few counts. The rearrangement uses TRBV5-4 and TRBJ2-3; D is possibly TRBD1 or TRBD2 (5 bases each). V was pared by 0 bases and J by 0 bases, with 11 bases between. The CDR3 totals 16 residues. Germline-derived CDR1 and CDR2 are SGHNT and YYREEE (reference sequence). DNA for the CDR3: TGTGCCAGCAGCTTGGGGGGGACCCTTAGCACAGATACGCAGTATTTT. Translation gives CASSLGGTLSTDTQYF.

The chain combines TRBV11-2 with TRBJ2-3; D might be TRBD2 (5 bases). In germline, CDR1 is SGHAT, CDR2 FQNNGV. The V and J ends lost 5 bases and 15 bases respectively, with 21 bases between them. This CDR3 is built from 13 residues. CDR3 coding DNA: TGTGCCAGCAGCATGATCGGGAAGGGAGCCTCATATTTT. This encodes CASSMIGKGASYF.

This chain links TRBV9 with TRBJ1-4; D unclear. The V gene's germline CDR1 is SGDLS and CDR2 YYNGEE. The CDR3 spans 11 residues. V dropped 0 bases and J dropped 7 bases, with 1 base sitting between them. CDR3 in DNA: TGTGCCAGCAGCGTAGGTGAAAAACTGTTTTTT. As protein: CASSVGEKLFF.

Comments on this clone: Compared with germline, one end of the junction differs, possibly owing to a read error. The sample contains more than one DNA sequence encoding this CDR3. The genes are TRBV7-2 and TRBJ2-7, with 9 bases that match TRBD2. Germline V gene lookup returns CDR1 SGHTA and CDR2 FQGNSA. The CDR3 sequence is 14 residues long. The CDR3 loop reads CASSVSGRVDEQYF. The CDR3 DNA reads TGTGCGAGCAGCGTTAGCGGGAGAGTCGACGAGCAGTACTTC.

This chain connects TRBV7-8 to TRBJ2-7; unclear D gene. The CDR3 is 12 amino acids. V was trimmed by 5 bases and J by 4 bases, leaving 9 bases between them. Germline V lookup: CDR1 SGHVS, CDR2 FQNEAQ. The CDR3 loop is CASSLGWYEQYF. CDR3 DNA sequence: TGTGCCAGCAGCCTTGGGTGGTACGAGCAGTACTTC.

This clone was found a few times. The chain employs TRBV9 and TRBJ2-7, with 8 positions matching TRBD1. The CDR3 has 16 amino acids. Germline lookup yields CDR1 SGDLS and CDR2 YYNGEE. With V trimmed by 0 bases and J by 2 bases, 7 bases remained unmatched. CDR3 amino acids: CASSVESSGGAYEQYF. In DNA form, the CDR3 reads TGTGCCAGCAGCGTAGAATCCTCAGGGGGCGCCTACGAGCAGTACTTC.

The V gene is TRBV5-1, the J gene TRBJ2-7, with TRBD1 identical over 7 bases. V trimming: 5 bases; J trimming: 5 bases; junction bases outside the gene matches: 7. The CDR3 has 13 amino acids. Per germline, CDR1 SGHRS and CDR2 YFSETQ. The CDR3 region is CASRWDSVNEQYF. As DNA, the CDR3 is TGCGCCAGCAGATGGGACAGCGTCAACGAGCAGTACTTC.

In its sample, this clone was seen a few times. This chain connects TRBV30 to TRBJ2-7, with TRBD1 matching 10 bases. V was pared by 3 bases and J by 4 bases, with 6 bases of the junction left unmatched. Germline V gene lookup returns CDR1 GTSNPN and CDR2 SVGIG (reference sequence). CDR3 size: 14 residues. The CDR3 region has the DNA TGTGCCTGGAGATTGGACAGGGGGATGTACGAGCAGTACTTC. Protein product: CAWRLDRGMYEQYF.

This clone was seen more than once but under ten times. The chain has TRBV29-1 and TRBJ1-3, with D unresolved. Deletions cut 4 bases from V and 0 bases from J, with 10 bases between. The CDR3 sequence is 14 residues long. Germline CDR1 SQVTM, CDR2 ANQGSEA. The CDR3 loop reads CSVGPVGSGNTIYF. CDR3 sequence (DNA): TGCAGCGTTGGACCTGTCGGCTCTGGAAACACCATATATTTT.

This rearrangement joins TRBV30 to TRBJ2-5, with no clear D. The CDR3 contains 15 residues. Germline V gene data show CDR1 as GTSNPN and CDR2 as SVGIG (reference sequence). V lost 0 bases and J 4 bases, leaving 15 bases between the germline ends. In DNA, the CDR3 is TGTGCCTGGAGTGTGGGCTCCCCGGGCGGAGAGACCCAGTACTTC. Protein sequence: CAWSVGSPGGETQYF.

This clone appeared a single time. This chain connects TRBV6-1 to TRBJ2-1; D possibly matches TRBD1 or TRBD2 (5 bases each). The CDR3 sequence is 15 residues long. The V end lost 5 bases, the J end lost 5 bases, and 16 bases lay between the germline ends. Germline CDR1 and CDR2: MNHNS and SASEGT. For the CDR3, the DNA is TGTGCCAGCAGTCTCGGGCCAGGGAGAAACAATGAGCAGTTCTTC. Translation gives CASSLGPGRNNEQFF.

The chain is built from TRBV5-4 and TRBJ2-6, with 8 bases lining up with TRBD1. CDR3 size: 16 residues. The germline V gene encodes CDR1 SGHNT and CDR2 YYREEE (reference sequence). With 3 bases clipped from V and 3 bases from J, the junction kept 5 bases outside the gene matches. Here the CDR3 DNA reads TGTGCCAGCAGCTGGACAGGGCGTAGTGGGGCCAACGTCCTGACTTTC. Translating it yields CASSWTGRSGANVLTF.